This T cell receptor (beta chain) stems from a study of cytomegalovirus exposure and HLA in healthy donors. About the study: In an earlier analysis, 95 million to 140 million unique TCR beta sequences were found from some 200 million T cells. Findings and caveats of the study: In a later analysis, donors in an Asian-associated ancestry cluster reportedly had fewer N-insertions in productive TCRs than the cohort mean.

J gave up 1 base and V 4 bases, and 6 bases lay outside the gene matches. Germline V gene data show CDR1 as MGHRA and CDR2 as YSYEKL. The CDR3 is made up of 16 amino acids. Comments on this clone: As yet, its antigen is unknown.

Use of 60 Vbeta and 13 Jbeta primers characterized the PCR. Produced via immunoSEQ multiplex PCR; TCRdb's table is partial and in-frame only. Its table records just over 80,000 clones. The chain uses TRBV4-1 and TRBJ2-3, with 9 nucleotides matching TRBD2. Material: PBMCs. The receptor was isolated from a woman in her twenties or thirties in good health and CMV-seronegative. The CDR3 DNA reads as TGCGCCAGCAGCCCTCAAAGGACTAGCGGCACAGATACGCAGTATTTT. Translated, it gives CASSPQRTSGTDTQYF.